The 22 T cell receptor beta chains in this list originate from one sample, sequenced in a study of cytomegalovirus exposure and HLA in healthy donors. The PCR ran on 60 Vbeta and 13 Jbeta primers. This table comes from immunoSEQ multiplex PCR, and its TCRdb copy is limited to in-frame clones, with some not included. The sample yields 150,000 to 200,000 clones, roughly 77% seen once. Sequencing input: PBMCs. Receptors were obtained from a man aged 18 to 29 in good health and CMV-seropositive.

There are many counts of this clone. V and J are TRBV7-9 and TRBJ1-1; TRBD1 is a possible D gene (5 bases). With 3 bases removed from V and 7 bases from J, the gap between germline ends came to 12 bases. Germline V lookup: CDR1 SEHNR, CDR2 FQNEAQ (reference sequence). The CDR3 has 13 amino acids. The CDR3 reads CASSFGPGYEAFF. The CDR3 nucleotides are TGTGCCAGCAGCTTTGGGCCAGGGTATGAAGCTTTCTTT.

The chain couples TRBV27 to TRBJ1-5, with D tentatively TRBD1 (6 bases). Germline V lookup: CDR1 MNHEY, CDR2 SMNVEV (reference sequence). The germline V and J ends were trimmed by 5 bases and 6 bases, with 17 bases remaining between them. This CDR3 region has 15 residues. Written as DNA, the CDR3 is TGTGCCAGCAGTCCCCAGGGGTTGGGAGCTCAGCCCCAGCATTTT. Amino acids: CASSPQGLGAQPQHF.

The rearrangement links TRBV4-1 to TRBJ2-3; 9 bases fit TRBD2. Germline CDR1 is MGHRA and CDR2 is YSYEKL. V shed 3 bases and J 4 bases; nucleotides not matched to a gene: 5. The CDR3 is made up of 15 amino acids. The CDR3 reads CASSQVAGGADTQYF. DNA for the CDR3: TGCGCCAGCAGCCAGGTGGCGGGAGGGGCAGATACGCAGTATTTT.

This chain links TRBV18 with TRBJ2-1, with a possible D match to TRBD2 (7 bases). V was cut by 3 bases and J by 7 bases, with 16 bases left in between. Germline V gene lookup returns CDR1 KGHSH and CDR2 LQKENI. There are 15 residues in the CDR3. The CDR3 is CASSPSGGAVNEQFF. As DNA, the CDR3 is TGTGCCAGCTCACCTTCTGGGGGGGCTGTTAATGAGCAGTTCTTC.

This clone turned up a few times. The chain has TRBV7-9 and TRBJ2-7; D is possibly TRBD1 (6 bases). The ends were cut back, 5 bases at V and 6 bases at J, with 11 bases in the middle. The germline V gene encodes CDR1 SEHNR and CDR2 FQNEAQ (reference sequence). This CDR3 has 12 amino acids. The CDR3 DNA reads as TGTGCCAGCAGCCTCACAGGGTTCGAGCAGTACTTC. Amino acids: CASSLTGFEQYF. The full variable domain, in which reference TRBV7-9 and TRBJ2-7 provide the parts outside the CDR3, is DTGVSQNPRHKITKRGQNVTFRCDPISEHNRLYWYRQTLGQGPEFLTYFQNEAQLEKSRLLSDRFSAERPKGSFSTLEIQRTEQGDSAMYLCASSLTGFEQYFGPGTRLTVT.

The rearrangement links TRBV27 to TRBJ2-5; 10 bases are shared with TRBD2. This CDR3 region has 15 residues. V was pared by 4 bases and J by 9 bases, with 11 bases of the junction left unmatched. Looked up from germline, CDR1 is MNHEY and CDR2 is SMNVEV (reference sequence). The CDR3 sequence is CASSSRAGGPGAQYF. DNA of the CDR3: TGTGCCAGCAGTTCCCGAGCGGGAGGGCCCGGGGCCCAGTACTTC.

This clone was observed once. The rearrangement links TRBV6-5 to TRBJ2-7, with 7 bases matching TRBD1. V lost 6 bases to trimming and J lost 5 bases; unmatched junction nucleotides: 10. Looked up from germline, CDR1 is MNHEY and CDR2 is SVGAGI. The CDR3 is 14 amino acids. The CDR3 DNA is TGTGCCAGCAGACCACAGGGGCCCCGGGACGAGCAGTACTTC. This translates into CASRPQGPRDEQYF.

The CDR3 DNA reads as TGCAGCGCAGAGGGACTAGCGGAATCAGGACAATACAATGAGCAGTTCTTC. Translated, it gives CSAEGLAESGQYNEQFF. This chain joins TRBV29-1 and TRBJ2-1; the match to TRBD2 covers 11 bases. CDR3 length: 17 residues. CDR1 is SQVTM and CDR2 is ANQGSEA in the germline V gene. V lost 7 bases and J lost 4; bases outside the gene matches: 15.

The chain combines TRBV6-5 with TRBJ2-3; maybe TRBD1 (5 bases). The V gene lost 5 bases and the J gene lost 2 bases, with 8 bases spanning the gap. Germline values: CDR1 MNHEY, CDR2 SVGAGI. The CDR3 spans 13 residues. CDR3 sequence reads: CASSPGATDTQYF. DNA of the CDR3: TGTGCCAGCAGTCCTGGGGCCACAGATACGCAGTATTTT.

This clone was counted only a few times. J is TRBJ2-7 and V is TRBV12-5; 10 bases are a match to TRBD1. CDR1 is LGHNT, CDR2 FRNRAP, per germline. The J segment lost 2 bases and the V segment lost 7 bases, leaving 5 bases of the junction unmatched. The CDR3 totals 14 residues. The CDR3 bases are TGTGCTAGTGCCCTGGGGACAGGGGCCTACGAGCAGTACTTC. Its protein product is CASALGTGAYEQYF. Drawing the rest from reference TRBV12-5 and TRBJ2-7, the complete variable domain is DARVTQTPRHKVTEMGQEVTMRCQPILGHNTVFWYRQTMMQGLELLAYFRNRAPLDDSGMPKDRFSAEMPDATLATLKIQPSEPRDSAVYFCASALGTGAYEQYFGPGTRLTVT.

The chain has TRBV7-9 and TRBJ2-7; 12 positions match TRBD2. Germline V gene lookup returns CDR1 SEHNR and CDR2 FQNEAQ (reference sequence). The ends lost 4 bases at V and 5 bases at J; junction bases unmatched: 6. CDR3 length: 15 residues. CDR3: CASSSILAGGDEQYF. The CDR3 DNA sequence: TGTGCCAGCAGCTCCATCCTAGCGGGAGGGGACGAGCAGTACTTC.

The chain recombines TRBV2 with TRBJ2-3; tentatively, D is TRBD1 (5 bases). V lost 7 bases and J lost 2, with 16 bases in between. Germline lookup yields CDR1 SNHLY and CDR2 FYNNEI. The CDR3 spans 15 residues. CDR3 protein: CASKPYRKLTDTQYF. DNA of the CDR3: TGTGCCAGCAAGCCCTACAGGAAACTCACAGATACGCAGTATTTT.

This chain links TRBV27 with TRBJ1-2; TRBD1 might be the D (6 bases). This CDR3 is 15 amino acids long. CDR1 is MNHEY and CDR2 is SMNVEV in the germline V gene (reference sequence). Trimming stripped 6 bases from V and 3 bases from J, with 17 bases between. CDR3: CASSLLFRGDYGYTF. The CDR3 region has the DNA TGTGCCAGCAGCCTACTATTCAGGGGAGACTATGGCTACACCTTC.

This chain links TRBV15 with TRBJ1-5, with unresolved D. The germline V gene has CDR1 LNHNV and CDR2 YYDKDF (reference sequence). V dropped 0 bases and J dropped 12 bases, with 18 bases sitting between them. The CDR3 consists of 15 residues. The CDR3 loop reads CATSRDPNGESNQHF. Written as DNA, the CDR3 is TGTGCCACCAGCAGAGATCCCAACGGAGAATCAAACCAGCATTTT. The complete variable domain, with remaining parts taken from reference TRBV15 and TRBJ1-5, reads DAMVIQNPRYQVTQFGKPVTLSCSQTLNHNVMYWYQQKSSQAPKLLFHYYDKDFNNEADTPDNFQSRRPNTSFCFLDIRSPGLGDTAMYLCATSRDPNGESNQHFGDGTRLSIL.

The rearrangement joins TRBV9 to TRBJ2-1; a possible D gene is TRBD1 (5 bases). CDR1 is SGDLS, CDR2 YYNGEE, per germline. The length of the CDR3 is 15 residues. V was cut by 2 bases and J by 4 bases, with 13 bases left in between. CDR3: CASSVEPGKYNEQFF. For the CDR3, the DNA is TGTGCCAGCAGCGTCGAACCAGGGAAGTACAATGAGCAGTTCTTC. Based on the CDR3 plus reference TRBV9 and TRBJ2-1, the full variable domain is DSGVTQTPKHLITATGQRVTLRCSPRSGDLSVYWYQQSLDQGLQFLIQYYNGEERAKGNILERFSAQQFPDLHSELNLSSLELGDSALYFCASSVEPGKYNEQFFGPGTRLTVL.

The chain combines TRBV29-1 with TRBJ2-7, with 7 bases lining up with TRBD2. There are 12 residues in the CDR3. The germline CDR1 and CDR2 sequences are SQVTM and ANQGSEA. The CDR3 DNA sequence: TGCAGTGGAGCGGGGAACTCCTACGAGCAGTACTTC. Its protein is CSGAGNSYEQYF.

This CDR3 is CASSDPGTSIPYEQYF. CDR3 bases: TGCGCCAGCAGTGATCCCGGGACTAGTATTCCCTACGAGCAGTACTTC. V gene TRBV10-2 combines with J gene TRBJ2-5, with 8 bases aligning to TRBD2. The last part of the DNA fits TRBJ2-7 better; the J call may be wrong. CDR1 WSHSY and CDR2 SAAADI come from the germline V gene. This CDR3 contains 16 residues.

This chain's CDR3 is CASSELYSTEQYF. The DNA of the CDR3 is TGCGCCAGCAGTGAGTTATACTCCACCGAGCAGTACTTC. V and J are TRBV10-1 and TRBJ2-7; D is unclear. Trimming pared 1 base from V and 6 bases from J, leaving 10 bases between. The CDR3 contains 13 residues. Germline CDR1 WNHNN, CDR2 SYGVQD (reference sequence).

This sequence joins TRBV6-5 and TRBJ2-7; a weak D match, TRBD1 (5 bases). Germline V gene sequence: CDR1 MNHEY, CDR2 SVGAGI. This CDR3 has 15 residues. The ends were cut back, 0 bases at V and 5 bases at J, with 14 bases in the middle. The CDR3, as DNA: TGTGCCAGCAGTTACTCGTACAGGAGACAAAACGAGCAGTACTTC. This gives the protein CASSYSYRRQNEQYF.

V usage is TRBV7-6 and J usage is TRBJ2-3; weak D call: TRBD2 (5 bases). CDR1 is SGHVS and CDR2 is FNYEAQ in the germline V gene. Trimming took off 0 bases at V and 4 bases at J, with 17 bases between the two ends. This CDR3 is built from 17 residues. Written as DNA, the CDR3 is TGTGCCAGCAGCTTAGCTACCGGGGTAGCAGGAGCAGATACGCAGTATTTT. Translating gives CASSLATGVAGADTQYF. The whole variable domain, remainder taken from reference TRBV7-6 and TRBJ2-3, is GAGVSQSPRYKVTKRGQDVALRCDPISGHVSLYWYRQALGQGPEFLTYFNYEAQQDKSGLPNDRFSAERPEGSISTLTIQRTEQRDSAMYRCASSLATGVAGADTQYFGPGTRLTVL.

The chain uses TRBV5-1 and TRBJ2-7; 8 bases are a match to TRBD1. V shed 3 bases, J shed 3 bases, and the junction held 5 bases outside the gene matches. Germline CDR1 SGHRS, CDR2 YFSETQ. The CDR3 length is 14 residues. The CDR3: CASSSRDRYYEQYF. CDR3 in DNA: TGCGCCAGCAGCTCCCGGGACAGGTACTACGAGCAGTACTTC.

This clone was observed a handful of times. This chain links TRBV29-1 with TRBJ2-2; D may be TRBD1 (5 bases). The CDR3 runs 14 residues. Trimming left V 3 bases short and J 0 bases short, with 8 bases between. Per germline, CDR1 SQVTM and CDR2 ANQGSEA. The CDR3 nucleotides read TGCAGCGTTGACGACAGAACGAACACCGGGGAGCTGTTTTTT. Its protein is CSVDDRTNTGELFF.